A single sample gave rise to the 29 T cell receptor beta chains below, sequenced in a study of shared clonotypes between healthy human individuals. The method was immunoSEQ multiplex PCR; TCRdb's version includes in-frame clones alone and lacks a portion of them. The profile shows about 730,000 clones, about two thirds of them singletons. The sample comprised memory CD4+ T cells sorted from blood. Subset in this sample: CD45RA-negative fraction. Every receptor here comes from a woman aged 25 to 39 in good health.

The J gene is TRBJ2-5, the V gene TRBV7-6, with no clear D. Germline V gives CDR1 SGHVS, CDR2 FNYEAQ. CDR3 length equals 16 residues. Trimming shortened V by 1 base and J by 5 bases, and 17 bases separated the two germline ends. CDR3 DNA sequence: TGTGCCAGCAGCTTAGTAATCGCTCGCCCGTCTGAGACCCAGTACTTC. This encodes CASSLVIARPSETQYF.

This rearrangement joins TRBV15 to TRBJ1-4; D possibly corresponds to TRBD1 (6 bases). V was pared by 0 bases and J by 3 bases, with 11 bases between. This CDR3 comprises 16 residues. Germline CDR1 and CDR2: LNHNV and YYDKDF (reference sequence). CDR3 in DNA: TGTGCCACCAGCAGAGATCGGCCAGGGGCTAATGAAAAACTGTTTTTT. Its protein product is CATSRDRPGANEKLFF.

The gene calls are TRBV19 and TRBJ2-1; 9 bases line up with TRBD1. The CDR3 loop spans 16 amino acids. The germline V gene encodes CDR1 LNHDA and CDR2 SQIVND (reference sequence). Unmatched junction bases numbered 7, after V lost 5 bases and J lost 2 bases. For the CDR3, the DNA is TGTGCCAGTAGTCCGCGAGGGACAGGGCCCTACAATGAGCAGTTCTTC. This gives the protein CASSPRGTGPYNEQFF.

This chain links TRBV28 with TRBJ1-1; 7 bases map to TRBD1. The germline gives CDR1 MDHEN, CDR2 SYDVKM. The CDR3 is 20 amino acids. The junction had 21 bases not matched to a gene; V was cut back by 2 bases and J by 3 bases. As DNA, the CDR3 is TGTGCCAGCAGTTTAGAGCGGGGACAGTTGTCGGTAAACGTGGACACTGAAGCTTTCTTT. It specifies CASSLERGQLSVNVDTEAFF. The variable domain in full, with the rest retrieved from reference TRBV28 and TRBJ1-1, is DVKVTQSSRYLVKRTGEKVFLECVQDMDHENMFWYRQDPGLGLRLIYFSYDVKMKEKGDIPEGYSVSREKKERFSLILESASTNQTSMYLCASSLERGQLSVNVDTEAFFGQGTRLTVV.

The J gene is TRBJ2-3, the V gene TRBV19, with 9 nucleotides matching TRBD1. Germline V gene sequence: CDR1 LNHDA, CDR2 SQIVND (reference sequence). J was trimmed by 0 bases and V by 5 bases; bases with no gene match: 12. The CDR3 covers 18 residues. This CDR3 is CASSPLTRDRESTDTQYF. In nucleotides, the CDR3 is TGTGCCAGTAGTCCTCTGACCCGGGACAGGGAAAGCACAGATACGCAGTATTTT.

The rearrangement joins TRBV27 to TRBJ2-5, with a tentative D call TRBD1 (5 bases). Trimming removed 8 bases at V and 1 base at J, with 14 bases between. The CDR3 spans 14 residues. Germline loops: CDR1 MNHEY, CDR2 SMNVEV (reference sequence). The CDR3 DNA is TGTGCCAGCTGGGTAGGGGCTGCCCAAGAGACCCAGTACTTC. Translated: CASWVGAAQETQYF.

This chain connects TRBV7-9 to TRBJ2-1, with D perhaps being TRBD1 or TRBD2 (5 bases each). The CDR3 runs 15 residues. V was clipped by 5 bases and J by 3 bases, with 14 bases between them. Germline CDR1 is SEHNR and CDR2 is FQNEAQ (reference sequence). CDR3 sequence reads: CASSILGTHYNEQFF. CDR3 coding DNA: TGTGCCAGCAGCATACTCGGGACCCACTACAATGAGCAGTTCTTC.

Comments on this clone: A clone one base away is much larger, so this may be a read error. Other DNA sequences within the sample encode an identical CDR3. This chain's CDR3 is CASSRTEDQPQHF. CDR3 sequence (DNA): TGTGCCAGCAGCCGGACAGAAGATCAGCCCCAGCATTTT. The chain joins TRBV2 to TRBJ1-5; TRBD1 is a possible D gene (6 bases). In germline, CDR1 is SNHLY, CDR2 FYNNEI. The CDR3 length is 13 residues. V gave up 6 bases and J gave up 5 bases, with 11 bases separating them.

In its sample, this clone was seen a few times. The genes are TRBV10-2 and TRBJ2-1; 8 nucleotides align to TRBD2. Germline CDR1 is WSHSY and CDR2 is SAAADI. The CDR3 extends over 15 amino acids. The J segment lost 0 bases and the V segment lost 5 bases, leaving 3 bases of the junction unmatched. CDR3 in amino acids: CASSPSGSSYNEQFF. Here the CDR3 DNA reads TGCGCCAGCAGTCCTAGCGGGTCCTCCTACAATGAGCAGTTCTTC.

This clone was counted only a few times. The V call is TRBV28, the J call TRBJ2-7; TRBD2 matches at 9 bases. The trim removed 2 bases at V and 6 bases at J, leaving 8 bases unmatched. Germline CDR1 and CDR2: MDHEN and SYDVKM. This CDR3 comprises 15 residues. The CDR3 DNA reads TGTGCCAGCAGTTTAGGGGCGGGAGGGAGATCCGAGCAGTACTTC. Amino acid sequence: CASSLGAGGRSEQYF.

This chain uses TRBV18 with TRBJ1-4; D is ambiguous. This CDR3 is built from 14 residues. V was trimmed by 1 base and J by 7 bases, leaving 10 bases between them. Per germline, CDR1 KGHSH and CDR2 LQKENI. This CDR3 reads CASSPRRTGEKLFF. The CDR3 DNA sequence: TGTGCCAGCTCACCACGGAGGACGGGTGAAAAACTGTTTTTT. The full variable domain, with the rest looked up from reference TRBV18 and TRBJ1-4, is NAGVMQNPRHLVRRRGQEARLRCSPMKGHSHVYWYRQLPEEGLKFMVYLQKENIIDESGMPKERFSAEFPKEGPSILRIQQVVRGDSAAYFCASSPRRTGEKLFFGSGTQLSVL.

The chain employs TRBV7-2 and TRBJ1-6; D is undetermined. The CDR3 contains 15 residues. The V gene's germline CDR1 is SGHTA and CDR2 FQGNSA. The germline V and J ends were trimmed by 1 base and 1 base, with 5 bases remaining between them. The CDR3 DNA follows: TGTGCCAGCAGCTTAGGGGGTTCCTATAATTCACCCCTCCACTTT. This encodes CASSLGGSYNSPLHF.

The gene calls are TRBV7-8 and TRBJ2-2, with D tentatively TRBD2 (7 bases). CDR1 is SGHVS and CDR2 is FQNEAQ in the germline V gene. The CDR3 consists of 14 residues. V shed 4 bases and J shed 7 bases, with 13 bases lying between them. The CDR3 bases are TGTGCCAGCAGCTCCCGGGGGGCCGGCGGGGAGCTGTTTTTT. It specifies CASSSRGAGGELFF.

This chain links TRBV7-9 with TRBJ1-1; D may be TRBD1 (5 bases). The CDR3 has 12 amino acids. From germline, CDR1 is SEHNR and CDR2 FQNEAQ (reference sequence). Trimming removed 4 bases from V and 8 bases from J, with 11 bases in between. For the CDR3, the DNA is TGTGCCAGCAGCTCAACCGGGACGGAAGCTTTCTTT. Protein: CASSSTGTEAFF.

The gene calls are TRBV7-2 and TRBJ1-2; D is perhaps TRBD1 (5 bases). The CDR3 is 16 residues long. Looked up from germline, CDR1 is SGHTA and CDR2 is FQGNSA. V was clipped by 2 bases and J by 6 bases, with 19 bases between them. This CDR3 is CASSLTAIGDLDGYTF. CDR3 DNA sequence: TGTGCCAGCAGCTTAACGGCGATAGGGGATCTCGATGGCTACACCTTC.

V is TRBV7-9 and J is TRBJ2-1; D may match TRBD1 or TRBD2 (5 bases each). The CDR3 runs 17 residues. The V end lost 4 bases, the J end lost 0 bases, and 16 bases lay between the germline ends. The germline V gene has CDR1 SEHNR and CDR2 FQNEAQ (reference sequence). CDR3 nucleotides: TGTGCCAGCAGCTCCGACTTTGGGGGAAGCTCCTACAATGAGCAGTTCTTC. It is translated as CASSSDFGGSSYNEQFF.

The rearrangement uses TRBV5-6 and TRBJ2-2; D remains unclear. CDR1 SGHDT and CDR2 YYEEEE come from the germline V gene. Deletions cut 3 bases from V and 4 bases from J, with 10 bases between. The CDR3 is made up of 14 amino acids. In DNA form, the CDR3 reads TGTGCCAGCAGCTATGAGGCCTTCACCGGGGAGCTGTTTTTT. Protein product: CASSYEAFTGELFF.

The chain has TRBV5-1 and TRBJ2-5; D is perhaps TRBD1 (5 bases). Trimming pared 3 bases from V and 3 bases from J, leaving 12 bases between. The CDR3 is 14 residues long. Germline CDR1 and CDR2: SGHRS and YFSETQ. The CDR3 DNA reads TGCGCCAGCAGCTCCGGACATCCGGAAGAGACCCAGTACTTC. This encodes CASSSGHPEETQYF.

The chain uses TRBV5-1 and TRBJ2-5; maybe TRBD1 (5 bases). The CDR3 is 15 residues long. Germline CDR1 is SGHRS and CDR2 is YFSETQ. With 0 bases removed from V and 1 base from J, the gap between germline ends came to 10 bases. The CDR3, as DNA: TGCGCCAGCAGCTTGGACCAGGGCCCCCAAGAGACCCAGTACTTC. Translating gives CASSLDQGPQETQYF.

This chain uses TRBV28 with TRBJ2-7, with 12 bases that match TRBD1. The CDR3 sequence is 15 residues long. J gave up 7 bases and V 5 bases, and 9 bases lay outside the gene matches. Germline assignment: CDR1 MDHEN and CDR2 SYDVKM. CDR3 protein: CASSSPGQGAQEQYF. Here the CDR3 DNA reads TGTGCCAGCAGTAGTCCGGGACAGGGGGCGCAAGAGCAGTACTTC.

The chain links TRBV15 to TRBJ2-4, with 11 bases that match TRBD1. The ends lost 0 bases at V and 8 bases at J; junction bases unmatched: 9. Germline V gives CDR1 LNHNV, CDR2 YYDKDF (reference sequence). The CDR3 has 17 amino acids. The CDR3: CATSRERVGTGGDIQYF. DNA of the CDR3: TGTGCCACCAGCAGAGAGCGCGTCGGGACAGGGGGAGACATTCAGTACTTC.

About this clone itself: In the same sample, other DNA sequences code for this CDR3. This chain joins TRBV5-1 and TRBJ1-2, with 9 bases identical to TRBD1. V dropped 0 bases and J dropped 2; count of bases not matched to a gene: 2. CDR3 length equals 15 residues. Germline CDR1 reads SGHRS; CDR2 reads YFSETQ. The CDR3: CASSLGTGVNYGYTF. The CDR3, as DNA: TGCGCCAGCAGCTTGGGGACAGGGGTAAACTATGGCTACACCTTC. Full variable domain (outside the CDR3, taken from reference TRBV5-1 and TRBJ1-2): KAGVTQTPRYLIKTRGQQVTLSCSPISGHRSVSWYQQTPGQGLQFLFEYFSETQRNKGNFPGRFSGRQFSNSRSEMNVSTLELGDSALYLCASSLGTGVNYGYTFGSGTRLTVV.

This chain connects TRBV5-4 to TRBJ2-1; 10 bases are a match to TRBD1. Germline loops: CDR1 SGHNT, CDR2 YYREEE (reference sequence). This CDR3 region has 16 residues. The ends lost 9 bases at V and 4 bases at J; junction bases unmatched: 13. In nucleotides, the CDR3 is TGTGCCACCCGGAGACAGGGGGCTGAACTATACAATGAGCAGTTCTTC. Residues: CATRRQGAELYNEQFF.

This sequence joins TRBV7-2 and TRBJ2-7; D ambiguous. V was trimmed by 1 base and J by 2 bases, leaving 12 bases between them. The CDR3 covers 15 residues. The germline gives CDR1 SGHTA, CDR2 FQGNSA. CDR3 DNA sequence: TGTGCCAGCAGCTTAGGGGCTGGTTGGGCCTACGAGCAGTACTTC. It encodes CASSLGAGWAYEQYF. Full variable domain (rest looked up from reference TRBV7-2 and TRBJ2-7): GAGVSQSPSNKVTEKGKDVELRCDPISGHTALYWYRQSLGQGLEFLIYFQGNSAPDKSGLPSDRFSAERTGGSVSTLTIQRTQQEDSAVYLCASSLGAGWAYEQYFGPGTRLTVT.

J is TRBJ2-3 and V is TRBV5-4, with D perhaps TRBD1 (5 bases). Per germline, CDR1 SGHNT and CDR2 YYREEE (reference sequence). The CDR3 sequence is 15 residues long. V was shortened by 1 base and J by 2 bases, with 11 bases between the two germline ends. The CDR3 DNA reads as TGTGCCAGCAGCTTGCCAGGGATCAACACAGATACGCAGTATTTT. It yields the protein CASSLPGINTDTQYF.

CDR3 amino acids: CASSPWTGTYGYTF. In DNA, the CDR3 is TGTGCCAGCAGTCCATGGACAGGGACGTATGGCTACACCTTC. The chain combines TRBV28 with TRBJ1-2; 8 bases map to TRBD1. Losses at the gene ends were 5 bases for V and 5 bases for J; bases not matched to a gene: 7. CDR3 length equals 14 residues. Germline V gene lookup returns CDR1 MDHEN and CDR2 SYDVKM.

The gene calls are TRBV11-2 and TRBJ1-4; D may be TRBD1 (5 bases). The V end was cut by 7 bases, the J end by 4 bases, with 13 bases between. This CDR3 is built from 14 residues. The germline CDR1 and CDR2 sequences are SGHAT and FQNNGV. CDR3 protein: CASKPGPLNEKLFF. The CDR3 DNA reads as TGTGCCAGCAAACCGGGGCCCCTTAATGAAAAACTGTTTTTT.

The V call is TRBV29-1, the J call TRBJ2-2, with D unresolved. Germline-derived CDR1 and CDR2 are SQVTM and ANQGSEA. This CDR3 comprises 13 residues. The germline V and J ends were trimmed by 2 bases and 7 bases, with 11 bases remaining between them. The CDR3 loop is CSVETGRFGELFF. DNA for the CDR3: TGCAGCGTTGAAACGGGCCGATTCGGGGAGCTGTTTTTT.

The chain combines TRBV4-1 with TRBJ2-3, with D hard to call. CDR1 and CDR2 (germline): MGHRA, YSYEKL. The V end lost 2 bases, the J end lost 2 bases, and 11 bases lay between the germline ends. The CDR3 runs to 15 residues. CDR3 bases: TGCGCCAGCAGCCAACGAAGTTTGGTCACAGATACGCAGTATTTT. Translated: CASSQRSLVTDTQYF.